The subject of this entry is one T cell receptor (beta chain). Its antigen is undetermined. Sequencing was performed with immunoSEQ multiplex PCR; in TCRdb, only in-frame clones are kept and a portion is missing. The table records around 20,000 clones, approximately 80% of them present only once. The data originate from a study of T cell responses to AZD1222 COVID-19 vaccine. Findings and caveats of the study: Two AZD1222 doses significantly raised spike-specific TCR breadth and depth over controls. Among the donors, most were white British and more were female, and clonal diversity was possibly underestimated.

Pooled samples include second doses given at about 4 or 12 weeks. The ends lost 3 bases at V and 12 bases at J; junction bases unmatched: 17. CDR1 and CDR2 (germline): KGHDR, SFDVKD. The CDR3 extends over 17 amino acids. This receptor was identified in an adult who received the AZD1222 COVID-19 vaccine. The input for sequencing was peripheral blood, taken 28 days after the second AZD1222 dose. The chain combines TRBV24-1 with TRBJ2-1; TRBD2 agrees at 9 bases. CDR3 DNA sequence: TGTGCCACCAGTGATCCTAAAGCGGGAGGTCGTTTCGGAGGGCAGTTCTTC. Translation: CATSDPKAGGRFGGQFF.